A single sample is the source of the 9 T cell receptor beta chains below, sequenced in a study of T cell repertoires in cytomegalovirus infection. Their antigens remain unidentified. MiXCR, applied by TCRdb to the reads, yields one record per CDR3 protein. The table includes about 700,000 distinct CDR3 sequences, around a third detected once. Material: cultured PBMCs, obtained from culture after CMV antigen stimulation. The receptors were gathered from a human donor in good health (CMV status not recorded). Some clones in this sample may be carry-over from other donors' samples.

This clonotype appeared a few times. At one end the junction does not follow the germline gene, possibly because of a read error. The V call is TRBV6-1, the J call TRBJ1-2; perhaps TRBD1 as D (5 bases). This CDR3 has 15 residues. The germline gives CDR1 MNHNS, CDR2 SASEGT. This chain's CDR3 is CASSEVGVLNNGYTF. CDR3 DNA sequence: TGTGCCAGCAGTGAAGTGGGGGTCCTTAACAATGGCTACACCTTC.

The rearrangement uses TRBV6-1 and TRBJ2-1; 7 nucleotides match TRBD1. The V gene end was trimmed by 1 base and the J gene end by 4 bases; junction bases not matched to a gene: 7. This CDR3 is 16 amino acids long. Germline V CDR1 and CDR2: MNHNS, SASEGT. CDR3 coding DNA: TGTGCCAGCAGTGAAGACTGGACAGGATATTACAATGAGCAGTTCTTC. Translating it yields CASSEDWTGYYNEQFF.

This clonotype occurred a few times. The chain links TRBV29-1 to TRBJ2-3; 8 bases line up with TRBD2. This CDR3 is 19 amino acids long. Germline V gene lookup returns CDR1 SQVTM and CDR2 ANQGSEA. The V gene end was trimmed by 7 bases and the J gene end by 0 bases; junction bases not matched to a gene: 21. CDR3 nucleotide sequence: TGCAGCGCCCGGGTCCCCCTAAGCGGGAGTCTATCTAGCACAGATACGCAGTATTTT. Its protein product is CSARVPLSGSLSSTDTQYF.

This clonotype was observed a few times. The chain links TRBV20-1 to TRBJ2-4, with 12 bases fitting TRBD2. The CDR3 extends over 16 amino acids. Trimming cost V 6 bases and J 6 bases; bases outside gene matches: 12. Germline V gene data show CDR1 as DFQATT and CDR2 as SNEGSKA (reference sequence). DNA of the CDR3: TGCAGTGCAAGCTGGCTAGCGGGAGGGCCGGGAAACATTCAGTACTTC. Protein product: CSASWLAGGPGNIQYF.

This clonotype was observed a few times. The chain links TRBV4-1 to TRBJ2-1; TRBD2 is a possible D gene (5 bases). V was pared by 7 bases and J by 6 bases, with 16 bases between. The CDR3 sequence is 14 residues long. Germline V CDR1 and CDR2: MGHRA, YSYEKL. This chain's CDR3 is CASKRAPRGNEQFF. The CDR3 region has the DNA TGCGCCAGCAAACGGGCACCCCGGGGCAATGAGCAGTTCTTC.

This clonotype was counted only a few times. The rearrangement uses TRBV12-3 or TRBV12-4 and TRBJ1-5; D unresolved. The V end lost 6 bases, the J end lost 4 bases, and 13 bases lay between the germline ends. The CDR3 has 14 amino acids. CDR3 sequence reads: CASSRDSGNQPQHF. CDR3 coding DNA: TGTGCCAGCAGCCGCGACTCGGGAAATCAGCCCCAGCATTTT.

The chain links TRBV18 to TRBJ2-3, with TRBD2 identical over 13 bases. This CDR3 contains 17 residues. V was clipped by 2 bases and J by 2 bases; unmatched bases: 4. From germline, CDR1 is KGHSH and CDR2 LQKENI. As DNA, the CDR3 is TGTGCCAGCTCACCATTGGGACTAGCGGGGAACACAGATACGCAGTATTTT. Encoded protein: CASSPLGLAGNTDTQYF.

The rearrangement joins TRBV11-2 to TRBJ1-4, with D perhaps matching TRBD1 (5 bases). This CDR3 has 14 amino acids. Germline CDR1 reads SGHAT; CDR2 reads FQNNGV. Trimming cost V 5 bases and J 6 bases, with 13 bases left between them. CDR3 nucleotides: TGTGCCAGCAGCCGCGGGGGGGGTGATGAAAAACTGTTTTTT. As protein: CASSRGGGDEKLFF.

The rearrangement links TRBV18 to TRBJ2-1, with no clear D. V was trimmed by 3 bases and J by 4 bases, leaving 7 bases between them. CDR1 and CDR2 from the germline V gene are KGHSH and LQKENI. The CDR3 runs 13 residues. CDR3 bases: TGTGCCAGCTCACCTTGGTCATACAATGAGCAGTTCTTC. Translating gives CASSPWSYNEQFF.